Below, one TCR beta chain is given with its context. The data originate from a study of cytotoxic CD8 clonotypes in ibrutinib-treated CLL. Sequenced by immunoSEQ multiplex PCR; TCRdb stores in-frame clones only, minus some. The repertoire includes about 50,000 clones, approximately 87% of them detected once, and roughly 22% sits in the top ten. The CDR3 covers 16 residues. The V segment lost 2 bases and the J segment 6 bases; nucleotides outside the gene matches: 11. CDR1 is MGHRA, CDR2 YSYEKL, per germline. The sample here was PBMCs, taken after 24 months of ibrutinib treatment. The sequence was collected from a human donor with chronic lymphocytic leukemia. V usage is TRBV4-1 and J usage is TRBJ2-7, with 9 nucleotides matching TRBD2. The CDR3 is CASSQSSIAGVSEQYF. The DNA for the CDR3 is TGCGCCAGCAGCCAATCTTCCATAGCGGGAGTTTCCGAGCAGTACTTC.